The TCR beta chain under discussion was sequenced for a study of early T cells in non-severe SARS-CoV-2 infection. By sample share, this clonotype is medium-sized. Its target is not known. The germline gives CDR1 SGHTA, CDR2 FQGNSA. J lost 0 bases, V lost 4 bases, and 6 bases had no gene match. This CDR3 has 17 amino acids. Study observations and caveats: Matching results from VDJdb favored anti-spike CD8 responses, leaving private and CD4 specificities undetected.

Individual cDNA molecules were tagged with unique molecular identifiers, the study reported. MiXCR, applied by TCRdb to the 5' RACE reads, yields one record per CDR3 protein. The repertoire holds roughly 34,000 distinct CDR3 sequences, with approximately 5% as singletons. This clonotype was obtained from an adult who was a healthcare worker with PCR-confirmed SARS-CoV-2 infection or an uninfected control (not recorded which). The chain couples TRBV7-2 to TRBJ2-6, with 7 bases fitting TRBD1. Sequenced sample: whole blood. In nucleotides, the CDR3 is TGTGCCAGCAGCTCGACAGGGCGAGACTCTGGGGCCAACGTCCTGACTTTC. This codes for CASSSTGRDSGANVLTF.